These T cell receptor beta chains were read from a single sample in a study of cytomegalovirus exposure and HLA in healthy donors. TCRdb's table, derived via immunoSEQ multiplex PCR, lists solely in-frame clones and lacks some. The repertoire consists of 150,000 to 200,000 clones, with around 75% occurring once and the leading ten covering around 1.5%. Input material: PBMCs. These receptors were collected from a woman between 50 and 59 years old in good health and CMV-seronegative. CDR3s include the opening cysteine and the closing phenylalanine or tryptophan. Fields, in order: J gene, clone size, V gene, D gene, CDR3 DNA, CDR3 protein. D genes are given only for firm matches. Clone sizes are given selectively: once, few, many, or a class where the clone is expanded.

j_call: TRBJ2-7
clone_size: .
v_call: TRBV6-5
d_call: .
cdr3_nt: TGTGCCAGCAGTTACTCGGGGGGTTTAGCCTACGAGCAGTACTTC
cdr3_aa: CASSYSGGLAYEQYF

j_call: TRBJ1-3
clone_size: .
v_call: TRBV11-2
d_call: .
cdr3_nt: TGTGCCAGCAGCCCCGCTGGTGGACTGCACTCTGGAAACACCATATATTTT
cdr3_aa: CASSPAGGLHSGNTIYF

j_call: TRBJ1-4
clone_size: .
v_call: TRBV19
d_call: .
cdr3_nt: TGTGCCAGCTCAGAACGGGGGAATGAAAAACTGTTTTTT
cdr3_aa: CASSERGNEKLFF

j_call: TRBJ1-4
clone_size: .
v_call: TRBV4-3
d_call: TRBD1
cdr3_nt: TGCGCCAGCAGCCCAAACCCCTCATCGAGACAGGGGATAAGTGAAAAACTGTTTTTT
cdr3_aa: CASSPNPSSRQGISEKLFF

j_call: TRBJ2-7
clone_size: .
v_call: TRBV18
d_call: .
cdr3_nt: TGTGCCAGCTCACCCGGGGATCTGGAAGAGCAGTACTTC
cdr3_aa: CASSPGDLEEQYF

j_call: TRBJ2-1
clone_size: once
v_call: TRBV10-3
d_call: TRBD2
cdr3_nt: TGTGCCATCAGTGAGTTAACTAGCGGGATAGGTGAGCAGTTCTTC
cdr3_aa: CAISELTSGIGEQFF

j_call: TRBJ1-1
clone_size: .
v_call: TRBV18
d_call: TRBD1
cdr3_nt: TGTGCCAGCTCACCTCAGGGGACAGCAATGAACACTGAAGCTTTCTTT
cdr3_aa: CASSPQGTAMNTEAFF

j_call: TRBJ1-4
clone_size: .
v_call: TRBV19
d_call: .
cdr3_nt: TGTGCCAGTAGTATACTTCTTGAGGAAAAACTGTTTTTT
cdr3_aa: CASSILLEEKLFF

j_call: TRBJ2-3
clone_size: once
v_call: TRBV11-2
d_call: .
cdr3_nt: TGTGCCAGCAGCTTAGGCTTTGCACTTAGCACAGATACGCAGTATTTT
cdr3_aa: CASSLGFALSTDTQYF

j_call: TRBJ1-2
clone_size: .
v_call: TRBV6-5
d_call: .
cdr3_nt: TGTGCCAGCAGTCCCTACCCGGCGGGTTATACCTTC
cdr3_aa: CASSPYPAGYTF

j_call: TRBJ1-1
clone_size: .
v_call: TRBV7-9
d_call: TRBD1
cdr3_nt: TGTGCCAGCAGCTTAGCCAGCCTCTTGGGACAGGCGGACACTGAAGCTTTCTTT
cdr3_aa: CASSLASLLGQADTEAFF

j_call: TRBJ1-4
clone_size: .
v_call: TRBV7-9
d_call: .
cdr3_nt: TGTGCCAGCAGCCTAAGGGCTGGCCAGGGTGAAAAACTGTTTTTT
cdr3_aa: CASSLRAGQGEKLFF

j_call: TRBJ1-5
clone_size: .
v_call: TRBV7-2
d_call: .
cdr3_nt: TGTGCCAGCAGCCCACGACAGAATCAGCCCCAGCATTTT
cdr3_aa: CASSPRQNQPQHF

j_call: TRBJ2-1
clone_size: once
v_call: TRBV5-4
d_call: TRBD1
cdr3_nt: TGTGCCAGCACCCAGTCCGGGACAGGGGGCTTCCTTGAGCAGTTCTTC
cdr3_aa: CASTQSGTGGFLEQFF

j_call: TRBJ2-2
clone_size: .
v_call: TRBV2
d_call: .
cdr3_nt: TGTGCCAGCCGCGGAGGGAACACGAACACCGGGGAGCTGTTTTTT
cdr3_aa: CASRGGNTNTGELFF

j_call: TRBJ2-5
clone_size: .
v_call: TRBV27
d_call: TRBD1
cdr3_nt: TGTGCCAGCAGTTCCGGGACAGGTCCTCTCCAAGAGACCCAGTACTTC
cdr3_aa: CASSSGTGPLQETQYF

j_call: TRBJ2-3
clone_size: .
v_call: TRBV13
d_call: .
cdr3_nt: TGTGCCAGCAGCTTAGGCCACGATAGCTCTAGCACAGATACGCAGTATTTT
cdr3_aa: CASSLGHDSSSTDTQYF

j_call: TRBJ1-2
clone_size: .
v_call: TRBV19
d_call: .
cdr3_nt: TGTGCCAGTAGTATATTGGGCACTCCTAACTATGGCTACACCTTC
cdr3_aa: CASSILGTPNYGYTF

j_call: TRBJ1-2
clone_size: .
v_call: TRBV19
d_call: .
cdr3_nt: TGTGCCAGTAGTATGAGAAAAACAGGCTCCTATGGCTACACCTTC
cdr3_aa: CASSMRKTGSYGYTF

j_call: TRBJ2-5
clone_size: .
v_call: TRBV7-9
d_call: TRBD1
cdr3_nt: TGTGCCAGCAGCCGACAGGGGGTGAGAGAGACCCAGTACTTC
cdr3_aa: CASSRQGVRETQYF

j_call: TRBJ1-5
clone_size: .
v_call: TRBV6-5
d_call: .
cdr3_nt: TGTGCCAGCAGCCCGGGGGGGCGAGGGCAGCCCCAGCATTTT
cdr3_aa: CASSPGGRGQPQHF

j_call: TRBJ2-7
clone_size: .
v_call: TRBV19
d_call: .
cdr3_nt: TGTGCCAGTAGTATAGATCGGCGGGACGGATACGAGCAGTACTTC
cdr3_aa: CASSIDRRDGYEQYF

j_call: TRBJ1-1
clone_size: .
v_call: TRBV19
d_call: .
cdr3_nt: TGTGCCAGTAGTATGAACAGGGACACTGAAGCTTTCTTT
cdr3_aa: CASSMNRDTEAFF

j_call: TRBJ2-3
clone_size: .
v_call: TRBV7-3
d_call: .
cdr3_nt: TGTGCCAGCAGCTTTGGCGGGCCAACAGATACGCAGTATTTT
cdr3_aa: CASSFGGPTDTQYF

j_call: TRBJ1-1
clone_size: few
v_call: TRBV19
d_call: .
cdr3_nt: TGTGCCAGCCTGGACATGTGGCGAGGAGCTTTCTTT
cdr3_aa: CASLDMWRGAFF

j_call: TRBJ2-7
clone_size: few
v_call: TRBV5-6
d_call: .
cdr3_nt: TGTGCCAGCAGCCCAGGGGCCGCAAGCTCCTACGAGCAGTACTTC
cdr3_aa: CASSPGAASSYEQYF

j_call: TRBJ2-7
clone_size: once
v_call: TRBV6-5
d_call: .
cdr3_nt: TGTGCCACCACCCAAGGGGGTGGCGAGCAGTACTTC
cdr3_aa: CATTQGGGEQYF

j_call: TRBJ1-1
clone_size: .
v_call: TRBV7-8
d_call: .
cdr3_nt: TGTGCCAGCAGCGCCCGGGGGGGGGCAAGGAACACTGAAGCTTTCTTT
cdr3_aa: CASSARGGARNTEAFF

j_call: TRBJ2-2
clone_size: .
v_call: TRBV7-2
d_call: .
cdr3_nt: TGTGCCAGCACCCGGGGACTCTACACCGGGGAGCTGTTTTTT
cdr3_aa: CASTRGLYTGELFF

j_call: TRBJ2-1
clone_size: .
v_call: TRBV7-8
d_call: .
cdr3_nt: TGTGCCAGCAGCCTATCACGGACAGGACTATACAATGAGCAGTTCTTC
cdr3_aa: CASSLSRTGLYNEQFF

j_call: TRBJ2-7
clone_size: few
v_call: TRBV10-3
d_call: .
cdr3_nt: TGTGCCATCAGTTCGAGACTTGACGAGCAGTACTTC
cdr3_aa: CAISSRLDEQYF

j_call: TRBJ1-2
clone_size: .
v_call: TRBV29-1
d_call: TRBD1
cdr3_nt: TGCAGCGTGAGATTACAGGGGGCGAGCTATGGCTACACCTTC
cdr3_aa: CSVRLQGASYGYTF

j_call: TRBJ2-1
clone_size: .
v_call: TRBV7-6
d_call: .
cdr3_nt: TGTGCCAGCAGCTTAGGGGGCGATGAGCAGTTCTTC
cdr3_aa: CASSLGGDEQFF

j_call: TRBJ2-1
clone_size: .
v_call: TRBV7-6
d_call: TRBD2
cdr3_nt: TGTGCCAGCAGCTTAGGATCTAGCGGGAGTTACAATGAGCAGTTCTTC
cdr3_aa: CASSLGSSGSYNEQFF

j_call: TRBJ1-6
clone_size: .
v_call: TRBV5-6
d_call: .
cdr3_nt: TGTGCCAGCAGCTTATCCACAGGGAAGAATTCACCCCTCCACTTT
cdr3_aa: CASSLSTGKNSPLHF

j_call: TRBJ1-1
clone_size: few
v_call: TRBV15
d_call: .
cdr3_nt: TGTGCCACCAGCAGGGATACAGGGTTTGAAGCTTTCTTT
cdr3_aa: CATSRDTGFEAFF

j_call: TRBJ1-1
clone_size: .
v_call: TRBV9
d_call: .
cdr3_nt: TGTGCCAGCAGCGTAGCAGGCCAGGGCCAAACTGAAGCTTTCTTT
cdr3_aa: CASSVAGQGQTEAFF

j_call: TRBJ2-7
clone_size: .
v_call: TRBV4-1
d_call: TRBD2
cdr3_nt: TGCGCCAGCAGCCAAGGGCTAGCGGGGGCAACCGAGCAGTACTTC
cdr3_aa: CASSQGLAGATEQYF

j_call: TRBJ2-7
clone_size: .
v_call: TRBV9
d_call: .
cdr3_nt: TGTGCCAGCAGCGTACCAGGGCAGGTAACCTACGAGCAGTACTTC
cdr3_aa: CASSVPGQVTYEQYF

j_call: TRBJ2-3
clone_size: .
v_call: TRBV10-3
d_call: TRBD1
cdr3_nt: TGTGCCATCAGTGAGGGCAGGGGGCGGGCAGATACGCAGTATTTT
cdr3_aa: CAISEGRGRADTQYF

j_call: TRBJ2-1
clone_size: .
v_call: TRBV7-3
d_call: .
cdr3_nt: TGTGCCAGCAGCTTAAACGTCGGGTCTGAGCAGTTCTTC
cdr3_aa: CASSLNVGSEQFF

j_call: TRBJ1-5
clone_size: .
v_call: TRBV6-1
d_call: .
cdr3_nt: TGTGCCAGCAGTGAAGTTACCGGGGGAACAAATGGGCCCCAGCATTTT
cdr3_aa: CASSEVTGGTNGPQHF

j_call: TRBJ1-6
clone_size: .
v_call: TRBV30
d_call: TRBD1
cdr3_nt: TGTGCCTGGAGTGGAAAGGACAGGGCAAATTCACCCCTCCACTTT
cdr3_aa: CAWSGKDRANSPLHF

j_call: TRBJ1-1
clone_size: few
v_call: TRBV7-6
d_call: .
cdr3_nt: TGTGCCAGCAGCTTAGCGGAGGGACCCAGTGAAGCTTTCTTT
cdr3_aa: CASSLAEGPSEAFF